This T cell receptor beta chain was retrieved from a study of low-dose radiotherapy and immunotherapy resistance in tumors. At the level of the study: Every two weeks, cyclophosphamide 200 mg/m2 was infused one day before radiation plus immunotherapy.

This clonotype came up many times. The CDR3 is 14 amino acids. V was clipped by 2 bases and J by 2 bases, with 9 bases between them. Germline CDR1 and CDR2: SGHVS and FQNEAQ. Time point in this sample: after trial treatment. Noted treatment: LDRT plus nivolumab, ipilimumab, low-dose cyclophosphamide and aspirin (RACIN trial). Donors received nivolumab, ipilimumab, aspirin, low-dose cyclophosphamide and low-dose radiotherapy. First-strand cDNA used TRAV- and TRBV-specific primers, covering alpha and beta chains. TCRs were amplified for around 21 PCR cycles with a constant-region primer and V-primer adapter. Amplification of isolated mRNA was accomplished via in vitro transcription. TCRdb passed the reads through MiXCR, listing each CDR3 protein once. The sample gives about 39,000 distinct CDR3 sequences, 20% to 25% of which show up once; 9.2% is in the top ten.

The chain combines TRBV7-8 with TRBJ2-5; D is unclear. The receptor was isolated from a female donor with ovarian cancer. The source material was PBMCs, sampled after low-dose radiotherapy plus immunotherapy. CDR3 residues: CASSLYGRQETQYF. The CDR3 nucleotides are TGTGCCAGCAGCTTATACGGCAGACAAGAGACCCAGTACTTC.